The entry that follows covers one T cell receptor (beta chain) sequence. Profiled with immunoSEQ multiplex PCR; TCRdb holds only in-frame clones, not every one. Altogether around 30,000 clones are present, approximately 90% being singletons, with the ten largest covering 3.5% to 4%. These data come from a study of PD-1 blockade in classical Hodgkin lymphoma. Noted time point: newly diagnosed, previously untreated cHL patient sample. This CDR3 comprises 13 residues. V was clipped by 5 bases and J by 4 bases, with 11 bases between them. CDR1 is MNHNS, CDR2 SASEGT, per germline. The material sequenced was peripheral blood mononuclear cells (PBMCs). This TCR was sampled from a human donor with classical Hodgkin lymphoma. The rearrangement links TRBV6-1 to TRBJ1-2; D is unclear. The chain's CDR3 is CASSMESIYGYTF. The CDR3 DNA sequence: TGTGCCAGCAGTATGGAAAGTATCTATGGCTACACCTTC.